This T cell receptor beta chain is from a study of blood T cell repertoires in COVID-19. Study-wide context: In each case, the material was cDNA or gDNA derived from T cells, B-cell-depleted T cells, or PBMCs.

Method: immunoSEQ multiplex PCR; TCRdb's copy keeps in-frame clones and lacks some. The sample holds more than 25,000 clones, around 85% seen once. There are 16 residues in the CDR3. Germline V lookup: CDR1 SGHRS, CDR2 YFSETQ. J was trimmed by 5 bases and V by 4 bases; bases with no gene match: 10. A few counts support this clone. This clonotype was obtained from a woman aged 80 or older with COVID-19, enrolled during active disease. The specimen was peripheral blood. The chain couples TRBV5-1 to TRBJ2-5; the match to TRBD2 covers 11 bases. The CDR3 DNA sequence: TGCGCCAGCAGCGGAGGAGTAGCGGGGGGGCCGGAGACCCAGTACTTC. Protein: CASSGGVAGGPETQYF.